The 28 T cell receptor beta chains below all came from one sample that was sequenced in a study of PD-L1 blockade in urothelial cancer. The protocol was immunoSEQ multiplex PCR, while the TCRdb copy is restricted to in-frame clones and leaves out a portion. This sample has 55,000 to 70,000 clones, with about four fifths found just once. The source material was PBMCs, sampled around atezolizumab (anti-PD-L1) treatment. Receptor source: a man aged 65-85 years with urothelial cancer.

The J gene is TRBJ2-1, the V gene TRBV18; D unresolved. Deletions cut 3 bases from V and 8 bases from J, with 11 bases between. Germline CDR1 and CDR2: KGHSH and LQKENI. This CDR3 comprises 13 residues. The CDR3 DNA sequence: TGTGCCAGCTCACCTTCGAGAGGCGATGAGCAGTTCTTC. This translates into CASSPSRGDEQFF.

The V gene is TRBV4-1, the J gene TRBJ2-7, with TRBD2 matching over 11 bases. There are 15 residues in the CDR3. Per germline, CDR1 MGHRA and CDR2 YSYEKL. Trimming took 4 bases from V and 2 from J; bases not matched to a gene: 4. The CDR3 region is CASSPTLAGAYEQYF. CDR3 nucleotides: TGCGCCAGCAGCCCGACACTAGCGGGGGCCTACGAGCAGTACTTC.

The V gene is TRBV2, the J gene TRBJ1-1, with D hard to call. The CDR3 runs to 13 residues. The germline V gene has CDR1 SNHLY and CDR2 FYNNEI. V was clipped by 6 bases and J by 3 bases, with 11 bases between them. CDR3 residues: CASRALRDTEAFF. In DNA form, the CDR3 reads TGTGCCAGCAGAGCTCTCCGGGACACTGAAGCTTTCTTT.

This clone appeared once. The J gene is TRBJ1-1, the V gene TRBV30; D uncertain. V lost 2 bases to trimming and J lost 5 bases, with 18 bases between them. The germline gives CDR1 GTSNPN, CDR2 SVGIG (reference sequence). This CDR3 region has 15 residues. CDR3 residues: CAWSLSGGRGTEAFF. In nucleotides, the CDR3 is TGTGCCTGGAGTTTGTCGGGCGGGCGCGGGACTGAAGCTTTCTTT.

This clone turned up a few times. The V gene is TRBV19, the J gene TRBJ2-3; a weak D match, TRBD1 (6 bases). Trimming took 0 bases from V and 8 from J, leaving 15 bases between them. Germline V gene sequence: CDR1 LNHDA, CDR2 SQIVND (reference sequence). CDR3 length: 15 amino acids. The CDR3 region is CASSIDGQGFGTQYF. Written as DNA, the CDR3 is TGTGCCAGTAGTATAGATGGGCAGGGGTTTGGTACGCAGTATTTT.

This chain joins TRBV19 and TRBJ2-1, with D possibly TRBD1 on 7 matching bases. Germline V gene sequence: CDR1 LNHDA, CDR2 SQIVND (reference sequence). The ends were cut back, 5 bases at V and 8 bases at J, with 19 bases in the middle. The CDR3 has 15 residues. The chain's CDR3 is CASSFSAGGMYEQFF. Written as DNA, the CDR3 is TGTGCCAGTAGTTTCTCGGCAGGGGGGATGTATGAGCAGTTCTTC.

The chain combines TRBV7-9 with TRBJ2-1; 10 bases are a match to TRBD1. With 4 bases clipped from V and 4 bases from J, the junction kept 4 bases outside the gene matches. Germline V lookup: CDR1 SEHNR, CDR2 FQNEAQ (reference sequence). The CDR3 runs 15 residues. As DNA, the CDR3 is TGTGCCAGCAGCTCGGGGACAGGGGCGTACAATGAGCAGTTCTTC. Its translation is CASSSGTGAYNEQFF. Drawing the rest from reference TRBV7-9 and TRBJ2-1, the complete variable domain is DTGVSQNPRHKITKRGQNVTFRCDPISEHNRLYWYRQTLGQGPEFLTYFQNEAQLEKSRLLSDRFSAERPKGSFSTLEIQRTEQGDSAMYLCASSSGTGAYNEQFFGPGTRLTVL.

The gene calls are TRBV9 and TRBJ2-1; TRBD2 matches 12 bases. The germline CDR1 and CDR2 sequences are SGDLS and YYNGEE. This CDR3 has 15 amino acids. The V gene end was trimmed by 6 bases and the J gene end by 7 bases; junction bases not matched to a gene: 8. CDR3 in amino acids: CASTATSGRSNEQFF. The CDR3 DNA reads TGTGCCAGCACCGCGACTAGCGGGAGATCAAATGAGCAGTTCTTC.

V usage is TRBV9 and J usage is TRBJ2-5, with 10 bases that match TRBD2. The V segment lost 0 bases and the J segment 5 bases; nucleotides outside the gene matches: 7. Germline CDR1 and CDR2: SGDLS and YYNGEE. The CDR3 sequence is 16 residues long. CDR3 in DNA: TGTGCCAGCAGCGTAGAGTCTAGCGGGAGTTGGGAGACCCAGTACTTC. This gives the protein CASSVESSGSWETQYF.

This chain joins TRBV27 and TRBJ2-1, with 14 bases identical to TRBD2. This CDR3 has 15 residues. The germline gives CDR1 MNHEY, CDR2 SMNVEV (reference sequence). The trim removed 4 bases at V and 7 bases at J, leaving 3 bases unmatched. CDR3 DNA: TGTGCCAGCAGTTCGACTAGCGGGAGGGCTAATGAGCAGTTCTTC. Translated: CASSSTSGRANEQFF.

As for this clone: The same CDR3 is also encoded by other DNA sequences in this sample. The CDR3 DNA reads TGTGCCAGCAGTTTCCAGGGGACCCCCTACAATGAGCAGTTCTTC. This sequence encodes CASSFQGTPYNEQFF. The chain links TRBV28 to TRBJ2-1; D perhaps matches TRBD1 (6 bases). Per the germline V gene, CDR1 is MDHEN and CDR2 is SYDVKM. Trimming shortened V by 3 bases and J by 2 bases, and 11 bases separated the two germline ends. This CDR3 region has 15 residues.

This clone was seen once. V usage is TRBV2 and J usage is TRBJ2-5; D not certain. The V end was cut by 0 bases, the J end by 0 bases, with 5 bases between. The CDR3 extends over 14 amino acids. CDR1 SNHLY and CDR2 FYNNEI come from the germline V gene. The CDR3 bases are TGTGCCAGCAGTGAAGCGACATACCAAGAGACCCAGTACTTC. It is translated as CASSEATYQETQYF.

The gene calls are TRBV7-9 and TRBJ1-1, with 8 bases fitting TRBD1. The CDR3 is 15 residues long. Germline CDR1 and CDR2: SEHNR and FQNEAQ (reference sequence). Unmatched junction bases numbered 11, after V lost 5 bases and J lost 6 bases. As DNA, the CDR3 is TGTGCCAGCAGCGATCTGCACAGGGGGGGCGCTGAAGCTTTCTTT. Amino acid sequence: CASSDLHRGGAEAFF.

This chain connects TRBV6-5 to TRBJ1-5, with 7 bases identical to TRBD1. The CDR3 runs to 15 residues. With 6 bases clipped from V and 5 bases from J, the junction kept 10 bases outside the gene matches. Per germline, CDR1 MNHEY and CDR2 SVGAGI. The CDR3: CASSRDREGDQPQHF. The CDR3 nucleotides are TGTGCCAGCAGCCGCGACAGGGAAGGAGATCAGCCCCAGCATTTT.

This clone was picked up a small number of times. The chain links TRBV12-5 to TRBJ2-7, with D maybe TRBD1 (5 bases). Germline V gene sequence: CDR1 LGHNT, CDR2 FRNRAP. CDR3 length: 13 residues. Trimming pared 11 bases from V and 0 bases from J, leaving 14 bases between. As DNA, the CDR3 is TGTGCTTGTGCGGCGACAGACTCCTACGAGCAGTACTTC. Translation: CACAATDSYEQYF.

This CDR3 is CASSLNPSGGTDTQYF. Written as DNA, the CDR3 is TGCGCCAGCAGCTTGAATCCGTCAGGGGGAACAGATACGCAGTATTTT. V gene TRBV5-1 combines with J gene TRBJ2-3; 7 bases match TRBD1. V shed 1 base and J 3 bases; nucleotides not matched to a gene: 8. Germline CDR1 SGHRS, CDR2 YFSETQ. CDR3 length equals 16 residues.

This clone has only one observation. The chain links TRBV5-1 to TRBJ2-5; D gene uncertain. V was cut by 4 bases and J by 2 bases, with 12 bases left in between. The V gene's germline CDR1 is SGHRS and CDR2 YFSETQ. This CDR3 spans 14 amino acids. CDR3 sequence: CASSPPWAQETQYF. CDR3 in DNA: TGCGCCAGCAGCCCCCCCTGGGCACAAGAGACCCAGTACTTC. The entire variable domain, with the rest obtained from reference TRBV5-1 and TRBJ2-5, is as follows: KAGVTQTPRYLIKTRGQQVTLSCSPISGHRSVSWYQQTPGQGLQFLFEYFSETQRNKGNFPGRFSGRQFSNSRSEMNVSTLELGDSALYLCASSPPWAQETQYFGPGTRLLVL.

The rearrangement uses TRBV29-1 and TRBJ2-7; 9 nucleotides line up with TRBD1. This CDR3 has 15 residues. The trim removed 1 base at V and 4 bases at J, leaving 8 bases unmatched. From germline, CDR1 is SQVTM and CDR2 ANQGSEA. CDR3 in amino acids: CSVEVGDRGFYEQYF. The CDR3 DNA reads TGCAGCGTTGAAGTCGGAGACAGGGGGTTTTACGAGCAGTACTTC.

This clone was seen just once. The V call is TRBV5-1, the J call TRBJ1-2; 9 nucleotides line up with TRBD1. The CDR3 has 14 residues. Germline values: CDR1 SGHRS, CDR2 YFSETQ. Trimming removed 4 bases from V and 3 bases from J; junction bases left unmatched: 4. CDR3 region: CASSLGQGDYGYTF. The DNA for the CDR3 is TGCGCCAGCAGCCTGGGACAGGGCGACTATGGCTACACCTTC.

J is TRBJ2-1 and V is TRBV28; TRBD1 matches at 7 bases. CDR3 length: 15 residues. V shed 7 bases and J 0 bases; nucleotides not matched to a gene: 6. CDR1 and CDR2 (germline): MDHEN, SYDVKM. The CDR3 nucleotides are TGTGCCAGCAAGGGGGCCGGAGGCTCCTACAATGAGCAGTTCTTC. This translates into CASKGAGGSYNEQFF.

This clone turned up a few times. The gene calls are TRBV5-6 and TRBJ1-4, with TRBD1 identical over 8 bases. Trimming removed 3 bases from V and 3 bases from J; junction bases left unmatched: 7. Germline V CDR1 and CDR2: SGHDT, YYEEEE. This CDR3 contains 16 residues. CDR3 residues: CASSSIQGAANEKLFF. CDR3 nucleotides: TGTGCCAGCAGCTCGATCCAGGGGGCGGCTAATGAAAAACTGTTTTTT.

The V call is TRBV5-1, the J call TRBJ1-2; D is perhaps TRBD1 (5 bases). Deletions cut 1 base from V and 3 bases from J, with 10 bases between. This CDR3 comprises 14 residues. CDR1 and CDR2 from the germline V gene are SGHRS and YFSETQ. Here the CDR3 reads CASSLFPGDYGYTF. The CDR3 coding sequence is TGCGCCAGCAGCTTGTTCCCGGGGGACTATGGCTACACCTTC.

CDR3 DNA sequence: TGCGCCAGCAGTCAATTCCTAGCGGGCACAGATACGCAGTATTTT. This encodes CASSQFLAGTDTQYF. J is TRBJ2-3 and V is TRBV10-1, with TRBD2 matching 7 bases. Germline lookup yields CDR1 WNHNN and CDR2 SYGVQD (reference sequence). CDR3 length: 15 amino acids. V trimming: 5 bases; J trimming: 1 base; junction bases outside the gene matches: 6.

V usage is TRBV9 and J usage is TRBJ1-3; no firm D call. V lost 4 bases and J lost 8, with 19 bases in between. This CDR3 contains 15 residues. Germline CDR1 reads SGDLS; CDR2 reads YYNGEE. CDR3 sequence reads: CASSPQAREPYTIYF. CDR3 coding DNA: TGTGCCAGCAGCCCCCAGGCGAGGGAACCCTACACCATATATTTT.

The chain recombines TRBV25-1 with TRBJ2-3; 9 bases align to TRBD2. Per germline, CDR1 MGHDK and CDR2 SYGVNS. J lost 4 bases, V lost 3 bases, and 8 bases had no gene match. CDR3 length: 16 residues. For the CDR3, the DNA is TGTGCCAGCAGTGATTGGGGCGGGAGGGCGGCAGATACGCAGTATTTT. Its translation: CASSDWGGRAADTQYF.

This chain connects TRBV6-1 to TRBJ2-3; 9 nucleotides align to TRBD2. CDR3 size: 15 residues. V was pared by 2 bases and J by 5 bases, with 5 bases of the junction left unmatched. Germline CDR1 and CDR2: MNHNS and SASEGT. CDR3 nucleotide sequence: TGTGCCAGCAGTGAAAACGGACTAGCGCTAGATACGCAGTATTTT. This gives the protein CASSENGLALDTQYF.

As DNA, the CDR3 is TGTGCCAGCAGCCCCGGAACAGGGGGCGAGTCTGGGGCCAACGTCCTGACTTTC. This gives the protein CASSPGTGGESGANVLTF. The V and J genes are TRBV11-3 and TRBJ2-6; 9 bases are a match to TRBD1. Unmatched junction bases numbered 9, after V lost 5 bases and J lost 1 base. The CDR3 length is 18 residues. CDR1 is SGHNT, CDR2 YENEEA, per germline. The full variable domain, completed using reference TRBV11-3 and TRBJ2-6, is EAGVVQSPRYKIIEKKQPVAFWCNPISGHNTLYWYLQNLGQGPELLIRYENEEAVDDSQLPKDRFSAERLKGVDSTLKIQPAELGDSAVYLCASSPGTGGESGANVLTFGAGSRLTVL.

V and J are TRBV6-1 and TRBJ1-1; D not resolved. Trimming took off 7 bases at V and 3 bases at J, with 6 bases between the two ends. The CDR3 is 11 residues long. Germline loops: CDR1 MNHNS, CDR2 SASEGT. The DNA of the CDR3 is TGTGCCAGCAACATCTACACTGAAGCTTTCTTT. Translation: CASNIYTEAFF.